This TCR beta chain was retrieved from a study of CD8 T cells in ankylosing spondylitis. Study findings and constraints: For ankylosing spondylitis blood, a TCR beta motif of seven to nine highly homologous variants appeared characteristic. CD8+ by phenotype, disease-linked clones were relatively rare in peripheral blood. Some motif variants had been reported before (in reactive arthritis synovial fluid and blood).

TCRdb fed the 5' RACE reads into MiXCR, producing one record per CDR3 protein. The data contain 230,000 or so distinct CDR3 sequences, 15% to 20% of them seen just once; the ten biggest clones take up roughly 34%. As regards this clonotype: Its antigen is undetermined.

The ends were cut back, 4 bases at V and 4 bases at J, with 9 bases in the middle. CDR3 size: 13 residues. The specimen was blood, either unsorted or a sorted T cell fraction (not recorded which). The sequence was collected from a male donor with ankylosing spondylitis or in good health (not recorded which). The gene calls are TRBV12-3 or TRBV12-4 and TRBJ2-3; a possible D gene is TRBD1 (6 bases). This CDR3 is CASSWDNSDTQYF. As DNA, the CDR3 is TGTGCCAGCAGTTGGGACAACTCAGATACGCAGTATTTT.